The 29 T cell receptor beta chains in this list originate from one sample, sequenced in a study of cytomegalovirus exposure and HLA in healthy donors (dated by TCRdb to about 2017). Libraries were made using the immunoSEQ multiplex PCR assay. For the multiplex PCR, a mixture combining 60 forward primers for TCR Vbeta segments and 13 reverse primers for TCR Jbeta segments was used. TCRdb provides this immuneACCESS table in a form limited to in-frame rearrangements. Some clones are lacking; in checked studies, under half of them reflect an unresolved V gene, and why the rest are absent is not known. In this sample the table shows about 120,000 clones, over 65% of which occur a single time. The biggest ten clones account for less than 3.5% of the sample. The sequenced sample was PBMCs. The receptors derive from a woman aged 40 to 50 in good health and CMV-seropositive.

On this clone: The sample has other DNA sequences that encode this CDR3 too. V gene TRBV29-1 combines with J gene TRBJ1-2; 7 nucleotides agree with TRBD1. V gave up 4 bases and J gave up 8 bases; unmatched junction bases: 4. The CDR3 is made up of 11 amino acids. CDR1 is SQVTM, CDR2 ANQGSEA, per germline. The CDR3 DNA reads TGCAGCGTTGGACAGGGAGGAGGCTACACCTTC. It codes for CSVGQGGGYTF.

The V and J genes are TRBV6-1 and TRBJ1-5, with D hard to call. The germline CDR1 and CDR2 sequences are MNHNS and SASEGT. V dropped 1 base and J dropped 6 bases, with 13 bases sitting between them. This CDR3 has 15 amino acids. CDR3 sequence: CASSEGWERGQPQHF. CDR3 DNA sequence: TGTGCCAGCAGTGAAGGGTGGGAACGGGGTCAGCCCCAGCATTTT.

The chain carries TRBV5-8 and TRBJ1-1; no reliable D call. V was trimmed by 7 bases and J by 2 bases, leaving 12 bases between them. Looked up from germline, CDR1 is SGHTS and CDR2 is YDEGEE. This CDR3 spans 13 amino acids. In DNA, the CDR3 is TGTGCCAGCCTCTCAGGTGTAAACACTGAAGCTTTCTTT. Translation: CASLSGVNTEAFF.

The chain combines TRBV6-5 with TRBJ1-2, with 7 bases lining up with TRBD1. V was pared by 3 bases and J by 4 bases, with 5 bases of the junction left unmatched. The CDR3 spans 14 residues. The germline gives CDR1 MNHEY, CDR2 SVGAGI. CDR3 amino acids: CASSYRDSGYGYTF. The DNA for the CDR3 is TGTGCCAGCAGTTATAGGGACAGCGGCTATGGCTACACCTTC.

The genes are TRBV2 and TRBJ2-3, with 13 nucleotides matching TRBD2. The V segment lost 6 bases and the J segment 3 bases; nucleotides outside the gene matches: 6. This CDR3 has 16 amino acids. Germline V gene data show CDR1 as SNHLY and CDR2 as FYNNEI. This chain's CDR3 is CASRRTSGSSTDTQYF. CDR3 sequence (DNA): TGTGCCAGCAGGAGGACTAGCGGGAGCTCGACAGATACGCAGTATTTT.

V gene TRBV23-1 combines with J gene TRBJ1-4, with D unclear. TRBV23-1 is flagged as an ORF with uncertain function. The CDR3 loop spans 15 amino acids. The V gene lost 11 bases and the J gene lost 0 bases, with 16 bases spanning the gap. DNA of the CDR3: TGCGCCGAGCTTTTGGGCGCTGCAACTAATGAAAAACTGTTTTTT. Amino acid sequence: CAELLGAATNEKLFF.

The chain is built from TRBV5-4 and TRBJ2-4, with a possible D match to TRBD2 (8 bases). The CDR3 covers 17 residues. CDR1 is SGHNT and CDR2 is YYREEE in the germline V gene (reference sequence). The V gene lost 3 bases and the J gene lost 6 bases, with 22 bases spanning the gap. CDR3: CASSSGGTDRLGNIQYF. The CDR3 DNA reads as TGTGCCAGCAGCTCGGGGGGGACAGACCGTTTGGGAAACATTCAGTACTTC.

CDR3 loop: CASSQRRFNEQFF. The CDR3 bases are TGTGCCAGCAGTCAACGCAGGTTCAATGAGCAGTTCTTC. The chain carries TRBV6-5 and TRBJ2-1; D not certain. Germline V lookup: CDR1 MNHEY, CDR2 SVGAGI. This CDR3 is 13 amino acids long. V lost 5 bases and J lost 6, with 11 bases in between.

In its sample, this clone was seen once. The chain couples TRBV5-4 to TRBJ2-1; weak D call: TRBD2 (5 bases). Germline lookup yields CDR1 SGHNT and CDR2 YYREEE (reference sequence). This CDR3 has 12 residues. Trimming left V 1 base short and J 10 bases short, with 9 bases between. This CDR3 is CASSLSEGEQFF. CDR3 coding DNA: TGTGCCAGCAGCTTGTCCGAGGGAGAGCAGTTCTTC.

V and J are TRBV4-1 and TRBJ1-6, with TRBD1 as a possible D gene (5 bases). The germline gives CDR1 MGHRA, CDR2 YSYEKL. The V end was cut by 1 base, the J end by 11 bases, with 12 bases between. The CDR3 is 14 amino acids. The CDR3 region is CASSQVTVRAPLHF. In nucleotides, the CDR3 is TGCGCCAGCAGCCAAGTAACGGTCAGGGCACCCCTCCACTTT.

CDR3: CASRDDGRAYEQYF. As DNA, the CDR3 is TGTGCCAGCAGGGATGACGGGAGAGCCTACGAGCAGTACTTC. The chain joins TRBV25-1 to TRBJ2-7; D is perhaps TRBD2 (6 bases). Germline values: CDR1 MGHDK, CDR2 SYGVNS. The CDR3 runs 14 residues. Trimming removed 6 bases at V and 2 bases at J, with 14 bases between.

This clone was counted a few times. This chain links TRBV19 with TRBJ1-1; a weak D match, TRBD1 (5 bases). Germline CDR1 LNHDA, CDR2 SQIVND (reference sequence). The CDR3 consists of 15 residues. V was pared by 3 bases and J by 4 bases, with 15 bases between. CDR3 nucleotide sequence: TGTGCCAGTAGTATCTCGTCTTCGGGGGGCACTGAAGCTTTCTTT. Its translation: CASSISSSGGTEAFF.

The chain uses TRBV9 and TRBJ2-3; D is unresolved. Germline CDR1 reads SGDLS; CDR2 reads YYNGEE. Deletions cut 0 bases from V and 3 bases from J, with 5 bases between. The CDR3 runs to 13 residues. The CDR3 nucleotides read TGTGCCAGCAGCGTAGGTCCAACAGATACGCAGTATTTT. Translation gives CASSVGPTDTQYF.

The rearrangement uses TRBV27 and TRBJ1-3; perhaps TRBD1 as D (5 bases). The V gene lost 3 bases and the J gene lost 2 bases, with 8 bases spanning the gap. The CDR3 is 14 residues long. From germline, CDR1 is MNHEY and CDR2 SMNVEV (reference sequence). The CDR3 DNA follows: TGTGCCAGCAGTTTTGGAGGGGCTGGAAACACCATATATTTT. This gives the protein CASSFGGAGNTIYF.

The chain is built from TRBV7-2 and TRBJ1-5; weak D call: TRBD1 (5 bases). Germline values: CDR1 SGHTA, CDR2 FQGNSA. This CDR3 has 17 residues. V was shortened by 5 bases and J by 0 bases, with 17 bases between the two germline ends. The CDR3 coding sequence is TGTGCCAGCAGCCTAAAAAGGGGCGCGGATAGCAATCAGCCCCAGCATTTT. Amino acid sequence: CASSLKRGADSNQPQHF.

In its sample, this clone was seen a few times. The CDR3, as DNA: TGTGCCAGTATGTTCCTCAATGAGCAGTTCTTC. Protein: CASMFLNEQFF. The chain couples TRBV19 to TRBJ2-1; the D is unclear. From germline, CDR1 is LNHDA and CDR2 SQIVND (reference sequence). Trimming shortened V by 7 bases and J by 6 bases, and 7 bases separated the two germline ends. This CDR3 region has 11 residues.

The chain uses TRBV5-1 and TRBJ2-5; no reliable D call. Germline CDR1 reads SGHRS; CDR2 reads YFSETQ. Trimming stripped 3 bases from V and 3 bases from J, with 12 bases between. The CDR3 loop spans 14 amino acids. CDR3 protein: CASSYGEREETQYF. In DNA form, the CDR3 reads TGCGCCAGCAGCTACGGAGAGCGAGAAGAGACCCAGTACTTC.

The chain couples TRBV2 to TRBJ2-6; TRBD1 agrees at 7 bases. CDR3 length equals 16 residues. From germline, CDR1 is SNHLY and CDR2 FYNNEI. Unmatched junction bases numbered 4, after V lost 5 bases and J lost 0 bases. CDR3 loop: CASSFGTVSGANVLTF. CDR3 DNA: TGTGCCAGCAGTTTCGGGACAGTCTCTGGGGCCAACGTCCTGACTTTC.

The gene calls are TRBV6-5 and TRBJ2-5; the match to TRBD2 covers 9 bases. Trimming cost V 3 bases and J 11 bases; bases outside gene matches: 10. The CDR3 sequence is 14 residues long. Looked up from germline, CDR1 is MNHEY and CDR2 is SVGAGI. This CDR3 reads CASSYGRGGGEQYF. CDR3 DNA sequence: TGTGCCAGCAGTTATGGGCGGGGGGGAGGGGAGCAGTACTTC.

In this sample, this clone turned up once. This chain uses TRBV7-8 with TRBJ2-1; 7 positions match TRBD1. Germline V gives CDR1 SGHVS, CDR2 FQNEAQ. The junction had 12 bases not matched to a gene; V was cut back by 7 bases and J by 0 bases. CDR3 size: 17 residues. The DNA of the CDR3 is TGTGCCAGCACCTACAGGGGCTTCCCGAGCTCCTACAATGAGCAGTTCTTC. It yields the protein CASTYRGFPSSYNEQFF.

This chain joins TRBV27 and TRBJ2-7; 9 nucleotides agree with TRBD1. The CDR3 runs 15 residues. Trimming took 0 bases from V and 6 from J; bases not matched to a gene: 6. Per germline, CDR1 MNHEY and CDR2 SMNVEV (reference sequence). The chain's CDR3 is CASSLSGTGTIEQYF. The CDR3 DNA follows: TGTGCCAGCAGTTTATCCGGGACAGGGACAATCGAGCAGTACTTC.

The chain joins TRBV14 to TRBJ2-5, with a weak D call TRBD1 (5 bases). This CDR3 has 17 residues. V was clipped by 0 bases and J by 4 bases, with 18 bases between them. The germline V gene encodes CDR1 SGHDN and CDR2 FVKESK. CDR3 region: CASSQDRGRAKGETQYF. For the CDR3, the DNA is TGTGCCAGCAGCCAAGATAGGGGCAGGGCGAAAGGAGAGACCCAGTACTTC.

V and J are TRBV10-3 and TRBJ2-1, with D possibly being TRBD1 (5 bases). Trimming shortened V by 6 bases and J by 10 bases, and 25 bases separated the two germline ends. Germline V gene data show CDR1 as ENHRY and CDR2 as SYGVKD. The CDR3 contains 16 residues. In nucleotides, the CDR3 is TGTGCCATCAGCGATCGCAAAACAGGACCTGTGGGAGAGCAGTTCTTC. Translation gives CAISDRKTGPVGEQFF.

This clone was counted only a few times. CDR3 in DNA: TGTGCCAGCAAGACAGAGATGAACACTGAAGCTTTCTTT. Its translation is CASKTEMNTEAFF. V and J are TRBV2 and TRBJ1-1; D is perhaps TRBD1 (5 bases). CDR1 SNHLY and CDR2 FYNNEI come from the germline V gene. The CDR3 spans 13 residues. V was pared by 7 bases and J by 0 bases, with 9 bases between.

This clone showed up just once. This chain links TRBV28 with TRBJ2-7, with a tentative D call TRBD2 (6 bases). V dropped 8 bases and J dropped 2 bases, with 16 bases sitting between them. This CDR3 contains 14 residues. Germline CDR1 is MDHEN and CDR2 is SYDVKM. The CDR3 is CASRGIALPYEQYF. In nucleotides, the CDR3 is TGTGCCAGCCGCGGGATAGCGTTACCCTACGAGCAGTACTTC.

The chain couples TRBV7-3 to TRBJ2-6; D is uncertain. Germline CDR1 SGHTA, CDR2 FQGTGA. The CDR3 runs 15 residues. Trimming took 6 bases from V and 0 from J, leaving 9 bases between them. DNA of the CDR3: TGTGCCAGCAGTCCCCTCGTCTCTGGGGCCAACGTCCTGACTTTC. Encoded protein: CASSPLVSGANVLTF.

The rearrangement joins TRBV6-5 to TRBJ2-7; the D gene is possibly TRBD1 (6 bases). The V gene lost 2 bases and the J gene lost 5 bases, with 10 bases spanning the gap. From germline, CDR1 is MNHEY and CDR2 SVGAGI. CDR3 size: 13 residues. The CDR3 sequence is CASSYRWTDEQYF. For the CDR3, the DNA is TGTGCCAGCAGTTACCGATGGACAGACGAGCAGTACTTC.

This chain joins TRBV5-8 and TRBJ2-1; weak D call: TRBD2 (6 bases). The germline V gene encodes CDR1 SGHTS and CDR2 YDEGEE. Trimming removed 1 base at V and 10 bases at J, with 15 bases between. This CDR3 comprises 14 residues. CDR3 sequence: CASSLSGPDLEQFF. CDR3 nucleotides: TGTGCCAGCAGCTTGAGCGGGCCCGACTTGGAGCAGTTCTTC.

This clone was picked up a small number of times. This chain links TRBV5-4 with TRBJ2-7, with 11 bases fitting TRBD2. The ends lost 3 bases at V and 4 bases at J; junction bases unmatched: 6. The CDR3 has 15 residues. The V gene's germline CDR1 is SGHNT and CDR2 YYREEE (reference sequence). The CDR3 nucleotides are TGTGCCAGCAGCTCGCCGACTAGCGGGGCATACGAGCAGTACTTC. Protein sequence: CASSSPTSGAYEQYF.